This TCR beta chain derives from a study of early T cells in non-severe SARS-CoV-2 infection. Notes on the study in general: Anti-spike CD8 specificities were favored by VDJdb matching, whose results missed private and CD4 specificities.

Individual cDNA molecules were tagged with unique molecular identifiers, the study reported. Using its own MiXCR run on the 5' RACE reads, TCRdb lists one record per CDR3 protein. The sample shows some 38,000 distinct CDR3 sequences, around 5.1% of them seen only once. This clonotype was seen a handful of times. What it recognizes is unknown. The CDR3 runs 16 residues. V dropped 0 bases and J dropped 5 bases, with 13 bases sitting between them. V gene TRBV12-3 or TRBV12-4 combines with J gene TRBJ2-2; D uncertain. This material consisted of whole blood, taken at baseline. The clonotype comes from an adult who was a healthcare worker with PCR-confirmed SARS-CoV-2 infection or an uninfected control (not recorded which). Written as DNA, the CDR3 is TGTGCCAGCAGTTTAGCAACTATTTTTGGAACCGGGGAGCTGTTTTTT. This sequence encodes CASSLATIFGTGELFF.